A selection of T cell receptor beta chains follows, all from one sample in a study of blood T cell repertoires in COVID-19. Data came from immunoSEQ multiplex PCR; TCRdb stores just in-frame clones and leaves some out. This sample has 100,000 to 150,000 clones, with about 91% found just once. Sequencing input: peripheral blood. These receptors originate from a man in his forties or fifties with acute or convalescent COVID-19. Both conserved end residues are part of each CDR3. D genes are given only for firm matches. Expanded clones are given a class, and other clones once, few, many or no size at all.

J gene | V gene | D gene | clone size | CDR3 protein | CDR3 DNA
TRBJ2-1 | TRBV19 | TRBD2 | . | CASRSTHSGGTYNEQFF | TGTGCCAGTAGATCCACCCATAGCGGGGGAACATACAATGAGCAGTTCTTC
TRBJ2-7 | TRBV7-2 | . | . | CASNLEAGHYEQYF | TGTGCCAGCAACCTCGAGGCAGGACACTACGAGCAGTACTTC
TRBJ1-5 | TRBV6-5 | . | . | CASPGLNQPQHF | TGTGCCAGCCCAGGGCTCAATCAGCCCCAGCATTTT
TRBJ1-2 | TRBV2 | TRBD1 | . | CASSGGQGYGYTF | TGTGCCAGCAGTGGGGGACAGGGCTATGGCTACACCTTC
TRBJ2-7 | TRBV2 | TRBD1 | . | CASREQGQSYEQYF | TGTGCCAGCAGGGAACAGGGGCAATCCTACGAGCAGTACTTC
TRBJ1-2 | TRBV29-1 | . | . | CSGGGASNYGYTF | TGCAGCGGGGGGGGAGCCTCTAACTATGGCTACACCTTC
TRBJ2-1 | TRBV20-1 | . | . | CSASVGVYNEQFF | TGCAGTGCTAGTGTCGGGGTTTACAATGAGCAGTTCTTC
TRBJ2-2 | TRBV27 | TRBD1 | . | CASRTGTGTGELFF | TGTGCCAGCAGGACCGGGACAGGGACCGGGGAGCTGTTTTTT
TRBJ1-3 | TRBV5-6 | TRBD1 | . | CASSLATGGYMDTIYF | TGTGCCAGCAGCTTGGCGACAGGGGGCTACATGGACACCATATATTTT
TRBJ1-2 | TRBV19 | TRBD1 | . | CASRNQDRGNYGYTF | TGTGCCAGTAGGAACCAGGACAGGGGCAACTATGGCTACACCTTC
TRBJ2-1 | TRBV28 | TRBD2 | . | CASRAGLAGAGEQFF | TGTGCCAGCAGGGCGGGACTAGCGGGAGCCGGTGAGCAGTTCTTC
TRBJ2-7 | TRBV6-6 | . | . | CASSYSGLPLYEQYF | TGTGCCAGCAGCTACTCGGGACTTCCACTCTACGAGCAGTACTTC
TRBJ2-1 | TRBV11-2 | TRBD2 | few | CASSPPAGDSGYNEQFF | TGTGCCAGCAGCCCACCCGCGGGGGACTCGGGATACAATGAGCAGTTCTTC
TRBJ2-2 | TRBV6-2/TRBV6-3 | TRBD2 | . | CASSYTLAVRGTGELFF | TGTGCCAGCAGTTACACACTAGCGGTCCGTGGCACCGGGGAGCTGTTTTTT
TRBJ1-5 | TRBV2 | . | . | CASSKLNQPQHF | TGTGCCAGCAGTAAACTGAATCAGCCCCAGCATTTT
TRBJ2-2 | TRBV10-3 | TRBD1 | . | CAISPDRGRNTGELFF | TGTGCCATCAGCCCAGACAGGGGGCGGAACACCGGGGAGCTGTTTTTT
TRBJ1-1 | TRBV19 | . | . | CASKSAASEAFF | TGTGCCAGTAAGAGTGCAGCTAGTGAAGCTTTCTTT
TRBJ1-2 | TRBV3-1/TRBV3-2 | TRBD1 | few | CASSHGTGDGYTF | TGTGCCAGCAGTCACGGGACAGGGGATGGCTACACCTTC
TRBJ1-3 | TRBV3-1/TRBV3-2 | . | . | CASSLEVSGNTIYF | TGTGCCAGCAGCCTGGAGGTATCTGGAAACACCATATATTTT
TRBJ1-5 | TRBV5-8 | TRBD1 | . | CASSHLGTGGQPQHF | TGTGCCAGCAGCCACCTCGGGACAGGCGGGCAGCCCCAGCATTTT
TRBJ2-3 | TRBV14 | . | . | CASSQDSVYTDTQYF | TGTGCCAGCAGCCAAGATTCAGTTTACACAGATACGCAGTATTTT
TRBJ2-7 | TRBV2 | . | . | CASSTDSYEQYF | TGTGCCAGCAGTACTGACAGTTACGAGCAGTACTTC
TRBJ2-7 | TRBV10-3 | TRBD2 | once | CAISDPGGGSSYEQYF | TGTGCCATCAGTGACCCGGGGGGGGGTAGCTCCTACGAGCAGTACTTC
TRBJ2-1 | TRBV19 | . | . | CASGLSSYNEQFF | TGTGCCAGTGGACTCTCCTCCTACAATGAGCAGTTCTTC
TRBJ1-2 | TRBV28 | . | . | CASSLSQTAFYYGYTF | TGTGCCAGCAGTTTATCTCAGACAGCCTTCTACTATGGCTACACCTTC
TRBJ1-2 | TRBV28 | . | . | CASSSQPTGSGGYTF | TGTGCCAGCAGTTCTCAACCGACAGGATCGGGGGGCTACACCTTC
TRBJ2-3 | TRBV2 | TRBD2 | once | CASKLLLAEADTQYF | TGTGCCAGCAAATTGTTACTAGCGGAGGCAGATACGCAGTATTTT
TRBJ1-1 | TRBV2 | TRBD1 | . | CASDRQGVNTEAFF | TGTGCCAGCGATAGACAGGGGGTGAACACTGAAGCTTTCTTT
TRBJ2-3 | TRBV18 | TRBD2 | once | CASSPSASGGANTQYF | TGTGCCAGCTCACCATCCGCTAGCGGGGGGGCGAATACGCAGTATTTT
TRBJ2-2 | TRBV18 | TRBD1 | . | CASSPFGQGARTGELFF | TGTGCCAGCTCACCCTTCGGACAGGGGGCTAGGACCGGGGAGCTGTTTTTT